This T cell receptor beta chain emerged from a study of cytomegalovirus exposure and HLA in healthy donors. The CDR3 spans 15 residues. CDR1 is SGHRS, CDR2 YFSETQ, per germline. Researchers ran the PCR with 60 Vbeta and 13 Jbeta primers. This table comes from immunoSEQ multiplex PCR, and its TCRdb copy is limited to in-frame clones, with some not included. The data hold tens of thousands of clones, with around three quarters observed a single time. In its sample, this clone was seen once. The chain recombines TRBV5-1 with TRBJ2-5; 7 nucleotides match TRBD1. Judging by the DNA end, TRBJ2-7 fits better; the J call may be wrong. The clonotype originates from a male donor in good health and CMV-seropositive. The material sequenced was PBMCs. The CDR3 nucleotides read TGCGCCAGCAGCTTGGAGGCAGGGGGATTTTACGAGCAGTACTTC. As protein: CASSLEAGGFYEQYF.